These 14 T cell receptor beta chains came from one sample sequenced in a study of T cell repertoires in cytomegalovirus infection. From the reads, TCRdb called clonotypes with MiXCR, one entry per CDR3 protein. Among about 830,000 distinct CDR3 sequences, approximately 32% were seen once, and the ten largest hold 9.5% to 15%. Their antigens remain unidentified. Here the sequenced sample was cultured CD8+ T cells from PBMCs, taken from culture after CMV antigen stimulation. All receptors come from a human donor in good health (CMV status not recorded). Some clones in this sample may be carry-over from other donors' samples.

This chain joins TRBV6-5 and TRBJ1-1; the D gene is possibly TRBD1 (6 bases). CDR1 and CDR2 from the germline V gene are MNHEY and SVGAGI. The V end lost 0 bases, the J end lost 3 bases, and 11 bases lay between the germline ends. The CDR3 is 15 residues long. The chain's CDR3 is CASSYSGGLDTEAFF. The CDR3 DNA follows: TGTGCCAGCAGTTACTCCGGGGGGCTTGACACTGAAGCTTTCTTT.

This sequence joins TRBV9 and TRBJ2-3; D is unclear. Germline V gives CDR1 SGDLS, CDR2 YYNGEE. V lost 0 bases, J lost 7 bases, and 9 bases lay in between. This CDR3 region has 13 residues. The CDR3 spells CASSVDLPYTQYF. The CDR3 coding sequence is TGTGCCAGCAGCGTAGATTTGCCGTATACGCAGTATTTT.

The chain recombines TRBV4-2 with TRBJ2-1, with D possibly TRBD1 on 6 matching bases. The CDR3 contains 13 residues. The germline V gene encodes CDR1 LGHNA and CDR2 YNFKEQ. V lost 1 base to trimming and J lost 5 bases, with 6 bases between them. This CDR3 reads CASSQGGHNEQFF. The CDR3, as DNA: TGTGCCAGCAGCCAAGGGGGGCACAATGAGCAGTTCTTC.

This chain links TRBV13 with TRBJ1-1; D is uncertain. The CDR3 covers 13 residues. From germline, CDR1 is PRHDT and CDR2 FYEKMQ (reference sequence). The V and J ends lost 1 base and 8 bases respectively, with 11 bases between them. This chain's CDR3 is CASSLVGRFEAFF. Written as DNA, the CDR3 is TGTGCCAGCAGCTTAGTAGGTCGGTTCGAAGCTTTCTTT.

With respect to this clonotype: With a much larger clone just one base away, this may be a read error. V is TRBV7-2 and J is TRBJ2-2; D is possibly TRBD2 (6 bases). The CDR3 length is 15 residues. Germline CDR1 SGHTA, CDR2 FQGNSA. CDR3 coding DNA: TGTGTCAGCAGCCCCCCCCGCGGGGACACCGGGGAGCTGTTTTTT. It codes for CVSSPPRGDTGELFF.

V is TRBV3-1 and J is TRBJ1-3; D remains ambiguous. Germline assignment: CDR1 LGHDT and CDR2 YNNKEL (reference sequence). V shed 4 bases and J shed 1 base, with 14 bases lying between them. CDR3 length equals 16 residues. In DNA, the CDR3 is TGTGCCAGCAGCCTGATCGGACTCAAGTCTGGAAACACCATATATTTT. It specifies CASSLIGLKSGNTIYF.

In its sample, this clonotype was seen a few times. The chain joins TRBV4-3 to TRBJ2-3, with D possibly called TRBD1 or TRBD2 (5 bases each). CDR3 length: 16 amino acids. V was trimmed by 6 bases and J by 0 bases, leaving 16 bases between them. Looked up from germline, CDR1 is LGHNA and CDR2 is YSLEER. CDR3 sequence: CASSRDLPTSTDTQYF. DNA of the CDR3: TGCGCCAGCAGTAGGGACCTGCCAACTAGCACAGATACGCAGTATTTT.

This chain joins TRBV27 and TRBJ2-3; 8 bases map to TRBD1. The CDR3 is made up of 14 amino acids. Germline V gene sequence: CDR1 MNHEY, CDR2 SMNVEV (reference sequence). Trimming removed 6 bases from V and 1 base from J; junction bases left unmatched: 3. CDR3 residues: CASRLTGGTDTQYF. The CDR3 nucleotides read TGTGCCAGCAGACTGACAGGGGGCACAGATACGCAGTATTTT.

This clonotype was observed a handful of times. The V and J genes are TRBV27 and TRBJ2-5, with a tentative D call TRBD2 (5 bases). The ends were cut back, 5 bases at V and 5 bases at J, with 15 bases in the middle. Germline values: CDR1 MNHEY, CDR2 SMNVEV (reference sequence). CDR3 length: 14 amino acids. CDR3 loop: CASSPQTTDETQYF. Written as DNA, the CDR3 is TGTGCCAGCAGTCCCCAGACTACCGACGAGACCCAGTACTTC.

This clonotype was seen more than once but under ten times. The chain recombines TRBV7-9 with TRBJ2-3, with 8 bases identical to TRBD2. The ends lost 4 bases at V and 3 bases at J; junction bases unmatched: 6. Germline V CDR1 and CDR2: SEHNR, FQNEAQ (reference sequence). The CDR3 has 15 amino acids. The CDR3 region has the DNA TGTGCCAGCAGCTCACCGGGACTAGGGACAGATACGCAGTATTTT. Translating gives CASSSPGLGTDTQYF.

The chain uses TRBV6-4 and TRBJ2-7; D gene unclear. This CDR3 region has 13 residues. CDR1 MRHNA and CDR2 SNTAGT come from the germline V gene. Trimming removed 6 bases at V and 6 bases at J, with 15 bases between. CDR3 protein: CASSPTPSLEQYF. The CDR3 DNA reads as TGTGCCAGCAGCCCGACACCCTCTCTCGAGCAGTACTTC.

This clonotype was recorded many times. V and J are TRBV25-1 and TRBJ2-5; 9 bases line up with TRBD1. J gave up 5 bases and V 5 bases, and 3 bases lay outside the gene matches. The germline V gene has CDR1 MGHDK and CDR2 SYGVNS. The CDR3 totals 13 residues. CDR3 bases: TGTGCCAGCAGTCGGACAGGGGAGGAGACCCAGTACTTC. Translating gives CASSRTGEETQYF.

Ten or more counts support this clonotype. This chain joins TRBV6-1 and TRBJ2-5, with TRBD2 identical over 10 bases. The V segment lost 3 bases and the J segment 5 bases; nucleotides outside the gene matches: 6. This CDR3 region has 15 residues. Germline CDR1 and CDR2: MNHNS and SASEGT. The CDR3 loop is CASSDLAGAVETQYF. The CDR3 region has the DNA TGTGCCAGCAGTGACCTAGCGGGGGCCGTGGAGACCCAGTACTTC.

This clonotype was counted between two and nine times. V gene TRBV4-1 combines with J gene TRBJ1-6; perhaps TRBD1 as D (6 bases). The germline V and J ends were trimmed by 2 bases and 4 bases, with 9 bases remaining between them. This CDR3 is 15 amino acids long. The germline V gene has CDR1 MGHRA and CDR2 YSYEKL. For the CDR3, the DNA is TGCGCCAGCAGCCAACCAGGGGATTATAATTCACCCCTCCACTTT. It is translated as CASSQPGDYNSPLHF.